The rows below give T cell receptor beta chains drawn from one sample of a study of blood T cell repertoires in COVID-19. The table came from immunoSEQ multiplex PCR; TCRdb's copy has only in-frame clones and leaves some out. Of about 200,000 clones listed, roughly four fifths are singletons. The sample comprised peripheral blood. These receptors all come from a woman aged 40 to 50 with active or convalescent COVID-19. Each CDR3 is given with its conserved first and last residue. The D gene is left open where the match is weak. Clone sizes are given selectively: once, few, many, or a class where the clone is expanded.

>many|TRBV11-3|TRBD1|TRBJ2-5
TGTGCCAGCAGCTTAGTATCCGGGACAGGGGGCAAGGAGACCCAGTACTTC
CASSLVSGTGGKETQYF
>few|TRBV5-1|.|TRBJ1-6
TGCGCCAGCAGCTTGGACAGGGTGCGTTCACCCCTCCACTTT
CASSLDRVRSPLHF
>.|TRBV2|.|TRBJ2-4
TGTGCCAGCATGGGGTGGCAGGGAAAAAACATTCAGTACTTC
CASMGWQGKNIQYF
>.|TRBV7-2|.|TRBJ1-6
TGTGCCAGCAGCCCTGTTACGGATTCACCCCTCCACTTT
CASSPVTDSPLHF
>.|TRBV19|TRBD1|TRBJ2-2
TGTGCCAGTAGTTTTGGCCGTCGGGACAGAGGGGCCGGGGAGCTGTTTTTT
CASSFGRRDRGAGELFF
>.|TRBV5-1|TRBD1|TRBJ1-3
TGCGCCAGCAGCATATTCCGACAGGGCAACTCTGGAAACACCATATATTTT
CASSIFRQGNSGNTIYF
>.|TRBV5-1|TRBD1|TRBJ1-5
TGCGCCAGCAGCTTGCAGGGGGATCAGCCCCAGCATTTT
CASSLQGDQPQHF
>.|TRBV7-2|TRBD1|TRBJ2-2
TGTGCCAGCACCCTTGACAGGGGTACCGGGGAGCTGTTTTTT
CASTLDRGTGELFF
>.|TRBV7-9|TRBD1|TRBJ1-2
TGTGCCAGCAGCGAAGGGGACAGGGGGCTCGGCTACACCTTC
CASSEGDRGLGYTF
>.|TRBV19|.|TRBJ2-1
TGTGCCAGTAGTATAGGTACGGGGACTTACGGTTACAATGAGCAGTTCTTC
CASSIGTGTYGYNEQFF
>.|TRBV6-1|.|TRBJ1-2
TGTGCCAGCAGTGGTTTCGGCGGCAGCTCTAACTATGGCTACACCTTC
CASSGFGGSSNYGYTF
>.|TRBV2|.|TRBJ1-5
TGTGCCAGCAGTGGAGGGGGTAATATGGGCAATCAGCCCCAGCATTTT
CASSGGGNMGNQPQHF
>.|TRBV23-1|TRBD1|TRBJ1-3
TGCGCCAGCAGTCAATCACGGACAGGGGATCCTTCGGGAAACACCATATATTTT
CASSQSRTGDPSGNTIYF
>.|TRBV29-1|TRBD1|TRBJ1-4
TGCAGCGTGGCAAGAGGGACAGAGATTAATGAAAAACTGTTTTTT
CSVARGTEINEKLFF
>.|TRBV7-3|.|TRBJ2-1
TGTGCCAGCAGCTTAACCGCCCAGGGGGGCTACAATGAGCAGTTCTTC
CASSLTAQGGYNEQFF
>.|TRBV5-1|.|TRBJ1-1
TGCGCCAGCAGCTTGGTCGCAGGAGGGAACACTGAAGCTTTCTTT
CASSLVAGGNTEAFF
>.|TRBV7-2|.|TRBJ2-7
TGTGCCAGCAGCCCGACTTGGGGCGCCTCCTACGAGCAGTACTTC
CASSPTWGASYEQYF
>.|TRBV24-1|TRBD2|TRBJ2-1
TGTGCCACCAGTGATTTGGCGGCGGGAGGGCGGGGTGAGCAGTTCTTC
CATSDLAAGGRGEQFF
>.|TRBV7-9|TRBD2|TRBJ2-3
TGTGCCAGCAGCCCCCAGGGCGGGAGTATCGCAGATACGCAGTATTTT
CASSPQGGSIADTQYF
>.|TRBV7-2|TRBD1|TRBJ1-6
TGTGCCAGCAGCGTCCGGGACAGTGGGTATTCACCCCTCCACTTT
CASSVRDSGYSPLHF
>.|TRBV15|.|TRBJ2-6
TGTGCCACCGTCGAGGGGGTCGGGGCCAACGTCCTGACTTTC
CATVEGVGANVLTF
>.|TRBV7-3|.|TRBJ1-2
TGTGCCAGCAGCTTAGGGCCAGGGTCGAACTATGGCTACACCTTC
CASSLGPGSNYGYTF
>.|TRBV4-3|TRBD1|TRBJ2-7
TGCGCCAGCAGCCAAGAATCCCCGGGACAGCTAACCTCCTACGAGCAGTACTTC
CASSQESPGQLTSYEQYF
>.|TRBV5-1|.|TRBJ2-3
TGCGCCAGCAGCTTGTTCACGGGAGATACGCAGTATTTT
CASSLFTGDTQYF
>.|TRBV19|.|TRBJ2-7
TGTGCCAGTAACGACAGGACAACCGAGCAGTACTTC
CASNDRTTEQYF
>.|TRBV2|TRBD2|TRBJ2-5
TGTGCCAGCAGTGGGCTAGCGGGAGAGTACCAAGAGACCCAGTACTTC
CASSGLAGEYQETQYF
>.|TRBV6-5|.|TRBJ1-2
TGTGCCAGCGGGCTTCTCGGCACTAACTATGGCTACACCTTC
CASGLLGTNYGYTF
>.|TRBV15|.|TRBJ1-5
TGTGCCACCAGCAGTTACAGGGTTAGTCAGCCCCAGCATTTT
CATSSYRVSQPQHF
>.|TRBV29-1|TRBD2|TRBJ2-3
TGCAGCGTTGGGCCCGGGAGGGGGAATACGCAGTATTTT
CSVGPGRGNTQYF
>.|TRBV30|.|TRBJ2-2
TGTGCCTGGAGCCCTAACCGCCCAGGGGCGAACACCGGGGAGCTGTTTTTT
CAWSPNRPGANTGELFF
>.|TRBV3-1/TRBV3-2|.|TRBJ2-7
TGTGCCAGCACCCCAAATTTAGGACTAACCTACGAGCAGTACTTC
CASTPNLGLTYEQYF
>few|TRBV10-2|TRBD2|TRBJ2-3
TGCGCCAGCAGTCTGAGCGGGAGAAGCACAGATACGCAGTATTTT
CASSLSGRSTDTQYF
>.|TRBV27|TRBD2|TRBJ2-3
TGTGCCAGCAGGCGGACTAGCCGACACACAGATACGCAGTATTTT
CASRRTSRHTDTQYF
>.|TRBV5-4|TRBD1|TRBJ2-7
TGTGCCAGCAGCCCAACCAGACAGGGTCAGACCTACGAGCAGTACTTC
CASSPTRQGQTYEQYF
>.|TRBV7-9|.|TRBJ1-1
TGTGCCAGCAGCCTAGACAGTTTCCCAACAACTGAAGCTTTCTTT
CASSLDSFPTTEAFF
>.|TRBV6-5|.|TRBJ2-3
TGTGCCAGCAGGGGACTAGATACGCAGTATTTT
CASRGLDTQYF
>.|TRBV4-1|.|TRBJ1-2
TGCGCCAGCAGCCAATCGCCCTCCGCAGGGGCGCAGGTCTATGGCTACACCTTC
CASSQSPSAGAQVYGYTF
>.|TRBV27|.|TRBJ2-2
TGTGCCAGCAGTCTTCCTGGGGGCACCAACACCGGGGAGCTGTTTTTT
CASSLPGGTNTGELFF
>.|TRBV18|TRBD1|TRBJ1-3
TGTGCCAGCTCACCAAAGGGGGCGAGTCGAAACACCATATATTTT
CASSPKGASRNTIYF
>once|TRBV5-4|.|TRBJ2-6
TGTGCCAGCAGCTTGAAATCCCAGGGCAGTGGGGCCAACGTCCTGACTTTC
CASSLKSQGSGANVLTF
>.|TRBV6-6|.|TRBJ1-2
TGTGCCAGCAGTCAAACGGGTTATGGCTACACCTTC
CASSQTGYGYTF
>.|TRBV3-1/TRBV3-2|.|TRBJ2-1
TGTGCCAGCAGCCCGCTTTATGAGGGATCGGCCTACAATGAGCAGTTCTTC
CASSPLYEGSAYNEQFF
>.|TRBV21-1|.|TRBJ1-1
TGTGCCAGCAGGCAGGGGTTGGTAAGTACTGAAGCTTTCTTT
CASRQGLVSTEAFF
>.|TRBV27|.|TRBJ1-1
TGTGCCAGCAGTTTACAAGGGGTGCGCACTGAAGCTTTCTTT
CASSLQGVRTEAFF
>.|TRBV25-1|.|TRBJ1-5
TGTGCCAGCAGTGAATTGGGAGCCAGGGGAGTGCCCCAGCATTTT
CASSELGARGVPQHF
>.|TRBV15|TRBD1|TRBJ1-3
TGTGCCACCAGCAGAGGACAGGGCTCTGGAAACACCATATATTTT
CATSRGQGSGNTIYF
>once|TRBV9|TRBD1|TRBJ1-6
TGTGCCAGCAGCCCAGGGACAGGGAGATCACCCCTCCACTTT
CASSPGTGRSPLHF
>.|TRBV27|TRBD2|TRBJ2-1
TGTGCCAGCAAAGGTAGCGGGAGGGCCGATGAGCAGTTCTTC
CASKGSGRADEQFF
>.|TRBV7-9|.|TRBJ1-4
TGTGCCAGCAGCTTTTATGACGGGGTAACTAATGAAAAACTGTTTTTT
CASSFYDGVTNEKLFF
>once|TRBV4-2|TRBD1|TRBJ1-3
TGTGCCAGCAGAGGGACAGGGGGCTCTGGAAACACCATATATTTT
CASRGTGGSGNTIYF